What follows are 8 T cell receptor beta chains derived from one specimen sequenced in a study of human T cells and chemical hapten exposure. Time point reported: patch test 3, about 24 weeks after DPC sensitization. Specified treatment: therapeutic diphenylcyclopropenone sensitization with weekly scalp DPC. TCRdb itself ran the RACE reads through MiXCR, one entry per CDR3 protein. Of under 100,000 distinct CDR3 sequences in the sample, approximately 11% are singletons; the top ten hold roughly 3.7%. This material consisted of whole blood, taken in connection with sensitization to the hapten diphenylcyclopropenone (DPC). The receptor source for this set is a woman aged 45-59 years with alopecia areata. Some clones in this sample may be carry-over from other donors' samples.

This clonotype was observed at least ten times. The CDR3 region is CASSKKIRLDNEQFF. In DNA form, the CDR3 reads TGTGCCAGCAGCAAAAAAATTAGGCTAGACAATGAGCAGTTCTTC. V is TRBV7-9 and J is TRBJ2-1, with D unclear. V dropped 5 bases and J dropped 5 bases, with 16 bases sitting between them. Germline V gives CDR1 SEHNR, CDR2 FQNEAQ (reference sequence). The CDR3 contains 15 residues.

Here the CDR3 DNA reads TGCAGTGCTAGTGGCGGGGGAAACACAGATACGCAGTATTTT. This translates into CSASGGGNTDTQYF. The chain links TRBV20-1 to TRBJ2-3; 7 nucleotides line up with TRBD2. This CDR3 is built from 14 residues. In germline, CDR1 is DFQATT, CDR2 SNEGSKA (reference sequence). The J segment lost 2 bases and the V segment lost 3 bases, leaving 5 bases of the junction unmatched.

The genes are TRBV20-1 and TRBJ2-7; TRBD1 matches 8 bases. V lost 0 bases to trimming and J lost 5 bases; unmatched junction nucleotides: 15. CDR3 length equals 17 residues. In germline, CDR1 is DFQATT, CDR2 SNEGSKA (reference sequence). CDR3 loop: CSARDTPGQGRWNEQYF. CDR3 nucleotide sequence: TGCAGTGCTAGAGATACTCCCGGACAGGGTCGTTGGAACGAGCAGTACTTC.

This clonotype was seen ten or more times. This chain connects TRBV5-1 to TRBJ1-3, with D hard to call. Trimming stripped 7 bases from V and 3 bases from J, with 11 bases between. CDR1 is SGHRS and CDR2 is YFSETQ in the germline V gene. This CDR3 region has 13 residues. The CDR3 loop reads CASSGARGNTIYF. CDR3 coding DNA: TGCGCCAGCTCAGGAGCACGTGGAAACACCATATATTTT.

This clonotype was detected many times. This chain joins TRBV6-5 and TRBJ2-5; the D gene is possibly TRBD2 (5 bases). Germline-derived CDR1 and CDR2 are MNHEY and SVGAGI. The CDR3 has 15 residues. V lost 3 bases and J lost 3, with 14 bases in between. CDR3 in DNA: TGTGCCAGCAGTTATCAGTACGGGGTGGAAGAGACCCAGTACTTC. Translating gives CASSYQYGVEETQYF.

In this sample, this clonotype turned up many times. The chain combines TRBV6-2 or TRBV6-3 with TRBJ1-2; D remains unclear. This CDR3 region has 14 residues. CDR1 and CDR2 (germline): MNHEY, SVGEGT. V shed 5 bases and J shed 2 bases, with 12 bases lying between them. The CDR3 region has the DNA TGTGCCAGCAGTCTACTGGAGACCAACTATGGCTACACCTTC. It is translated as CASSLLETNYGYTF.

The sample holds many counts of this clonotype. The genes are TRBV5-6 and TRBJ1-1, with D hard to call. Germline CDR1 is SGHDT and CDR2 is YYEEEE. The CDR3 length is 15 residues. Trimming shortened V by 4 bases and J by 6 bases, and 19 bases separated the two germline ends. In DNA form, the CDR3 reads TGTGCCAGCAGCATGTACCAAACCCTCCCGTCTGAAGCTTTCTTT. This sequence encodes CASSMYQTLPSEAFF.

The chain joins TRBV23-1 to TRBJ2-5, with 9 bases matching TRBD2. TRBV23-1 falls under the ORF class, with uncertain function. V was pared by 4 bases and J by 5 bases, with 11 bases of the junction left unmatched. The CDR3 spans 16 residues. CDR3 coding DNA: TGCGCCAGCAGTCTAGCGGGAGTTAAGGGGGTGGAGACCCAGTACTTC. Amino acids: CASSLAGVKGVETQYF.